This entry concerns a single TCR beta chain. The CDR3 has 15 amino acids. Per the germline V gene, CDR1 is SGDLS and CDR2 is YYNGEE. V lost 0 bases and J lost 8; bases outside the gene matches: 4. Vbeta (60) and Jbeta (13) primers were used in the PCR. Assay: immunoSEQ multiplex PCR; the TCRdb copy retains only in-frame clones and omits some. The table lists 55,000 to 80,000 clones, roughly 74% of them singletons. The data originate from a study of cytomegalovirus exposure and HLA in healthy donors. Input material: PBMCs. This receptor was identified in a middle-aged woman in good health and CMV-seropositive. The V and J genes are TRBV9 and TRBJ1-4, with 10 positions matching TRBD1. The CDR3 nucleotides are TGTGCCAGCAGCGTAGGACAGGGGGCGCAAGAAAAACTGTTTTTT. Protein product: CASSVGQGAQEKLFF.